These 28 T cell receptor beta chains were all obtained from the same sample, sequenced in a study of shared clonotypes between healthy human individuals (dated by TCRdb to about 2020). CD8 naive samples were obtained by positive selection for CCR7 among CD45RO-negative cells, yielding a CD45RA+CCR7+ population from which TemRA cells were excluded. Libraries were constructed by the immunoSEQ multiplex PCR assay. TCRdb stores this immuneACCESS table with in-frame sequences only. Part of the clones is absent; in the studies checked, under half of the shortfall reflects unresolved V genes, and no reason is known for the rest. The table for this sample lists under 1 million clones; 80% to 95% of them were counted only once. The ten largest account for less than 25% of the sample. The sequenced sample was naive CD8+ T cells sorted from blood. The meaning of the sample's cell subset or site label: CD45RA+CCR7+. The receptors stem from a man aged 25 to 40 in good health.

The chain combines TRBV4-3 with TRBJ2-3; 9 bases line up with TRBD2. The CDR3 consists of 17 residues. Germline V CDR1 and CDR2: LGHNA, YSLEER. V shed 1 base, J shed 5 bases, and the junction held 10 bases outside the gene matches. CDR3 protein: CASSQVAAGGGEDTQYF. DNA of the CDR3: TGCGCCAGCAGCCAAGTAGCAGCGGGAGGTGGCGAAGATACGCAGTATTTT.

V and J are TRBV7-9 and TRBJ2-5; D unresolved. Trimming cost V 5 bases and J 3 bases, with 7 bases left between them. CDR3 length equals 12 residues. Germline values: CDR1 SEHNR, CDR2 FQNEAQ (reference sequence). The DNA of the CDR3 is TGTGCCAGCAGCCGATCCGAAGAGACCCAGTACTTC. Translating gives CASSRSEETQYF.

This chain connects TRBV4-1 to TRBJ2-3, with 13 nucleotides matching TRBD2. The CDR3 length is 15 residues. CDR1 and CDR2 from the germline V gene are MGHRA and YSYEKL. With 3 bases clipped from V and 4 bases from J, the junction kept 1 base outside the gene matches. CDR3 in DNA: TGCGCCAGCAGCCAGACTAGCGGGAGGCCAGATACGCAGTATTTT. Its protein is CASSQTSGRPDTQYF.

The rearrangement links TRBV7-9 to TRBJ2-2, with TRBD1 matching over 8 bases. The CDR3 covers 16 residues. V lost 2 bases, J lost 5 bases, and 7 bases stayed unmatched. From germline, CDR1 is SEHNR and CDR2 FQNEAQ (reference sequence). CDR3 in DNA: TGTGCCAGCAGCTTACCCCGACAGGGGTGGACCGGGGAGCTGTTTTTT. Translation gives CASSLPRQGWTGELFF.

This clone was picked up one time. This chain links TRBV25-1 with TRBJ2-2; 9 bases line up with TRBD1. CDR1 and CDR2 from the germline V gene are MGHDK and SYGVNS. V shed 7 bases and J 5 bases; nucleotides not matched to a gene: 8. CDR3 length: 15 residues. The CDR3 loop is CASKRTGALTGELFF. The DNA of the CDR3 is TGTGCCAGCAAAAGGACAGGGGCACTAACCGGGGAGCTGTTTTTT.

This chain joins TRBV5-1 and TRBJ2-1; D gene ambiguous. V was trimmed by 1 base and J by 7 bases, leaving 6 bases between them. The CDR3 has 12 residues. Germline lookup yields CDR1 SGHRS and CDR2 YFSETQ. The CDR3 DNA is TGCGCCAGCAGCTTGTCTCGAAATGAGCAGTTCTTC. Residues: CASSLSRNEQFF.

The J gene is TRBJ2-7, the V gene TRBV4-3; D unresolved. Per the germline V gene, CDR1 is LGHNA and CDR2 is YSLEER. V lost 1 base and J 0 bases, leaving 7 bases between the germline ends. The CDR3 runs to 14 residues. DNA of the CDR3: TGCGCCAGCAGCCAAGGATTCTCCTCCTACGAGCAGTACTTC. It yields the protein CASSQGFSSYEQYF.

This chain uses TRBV7-8 with TRBJ2-1; maybe TRBD1 (7 bases). V lost 4 bases, J lost 8 bases, and 24 bases lay in between. The CDR3 loop spans 17 amino acids. CDR1 and CDR2 from the germline V gene are SGHVS and FQNEAQ. CDR3 coding DNA: TGTGCCAGCAGCTCCGGACGCGGGGCAAGACAGGGCTATGAGCAGTTCTTC. Translation gives CASSSGRGARQGYEQFF.

The chain carries TRBV10-3 and TRBJ1-4, with 8 bases matching TRBD1. The CDR3 covers 15 residues. The germline gives CDR1 ENHRY, CDR2 SYGVKD. With V trimmed by 0 bases and J by 6 bases, 3 bases remained unmatched. The CDR3 region has the DNA TGTGCCATCAGTGAGTCGACAGGGGACCATGAAAAACTGTTTTTT. This gives the protein CAISESTGDHEKLFF.

The chain combines TRBV9 with TRBJ2-5; 11 nucleotides agree with TRBD1. The germline V gene has CDR1 SGDLS and CDR2 YYNGEE. The trim removed 2 bases at V and 2 bases at J, leaving 5 bases unmatched. The CDR3 loop spans 16 amino acids. This CDR3 reads CASSVSGTGGQETQYF. The CDR3 DNA is TGTGCCAGCAGCGTTTCCGGGACAGGGGGACAAGAGACCCAGTACTTC.

J is TRBJ2-5 and V is TRBV29-1; perhaps TRBD1 as D (6 bases). V was trimmed by 0 bases and J by 5 bases, leaving 13 bases between them. Germline CDR1 reads SQVTM; CDR2 reads ANQGSEA. The CDR3 has 14 residues. CDR3 in DNA: TGCAGCGTTGAAGAGAGGGGGATGGGGGAGACCCAGTACTTC. Encoded protein: CSVEERGMGETQYF.

The chain carries TRBV6-5 and TRBJ1-3; TRBD1 is a possible D gene (6 bases). V was clipped by 1 base and J by 4 bases, with 14 bases between them. The germline CDR1 and CDR2 sequences are MNHEY and SVGAGI. The CDR3 extends over 16 amino acids. The CDR3 loop reads CASSYLGQTMGNTIYF. The CDR3 DNA is TGTGCCAGCAGTTACTTAGGACAGACGATGGGAAACACCATATATTTT.

This chain connects TRBV29-1 to TRBJ2-1, with 8 positions matching TRBD2. CDR1 is SQVTM, CDR2 ANQGSEA, per germline. The V and J ends lost 6 bases and 0 bases, in that order; junction bases with no gene match: 13. There are 17 residues in the CDR3. The CDR3 DNA reads as TGCAGCGTCAAAAGGAAGGGCGCGGGAGGCTCCTACAATGAGCAGTTCTTC. This sequence encodes CSVKRKGAGGSYNEQFF.

The V call is TRBV19, the J call TRBJ2-2; D might be TRBD1 (5 bases). There are 14 residues in the CDR3. V shed 6 bases and J shed 2 bases, with 10 bases lying between them. Germline assignment: CDR1 LNHDA and CDR2 SQIVND (reference sequence). CDR3 in DNA: TGTGCCAGTAGCCTTGGACACAACACCGGGGAGCTGTTTTTT. It encodes CASSLGHNTGELFF.

The chain couples TRBV15 to TRBJ2-7; D is unresolved. The CDR3 has 13 amino acids. Germline V gives CDR1 LNHNV, CDR2 YYDKDF (reference sequence). The ends were cut back, 1 base at V and 4 bases at J, with 8 bases in the middle. The CDR3 DNA is TGTGCCACCAGCAGAGGGACCACTTACGAGCAGTACTTC. This codes for CATSRGTTYEQYF.

The gene calls are TRBV19 and TRBJ2-1; 9 nucleotides line up with TRBD2. Trimming removed 1 base from V and 0 bases from J; junction bases left unmatched: 10. Germline-derived CDR1 and CDR2 are LNHDA and SQIVND (reference sequence). The CDR3 runs 19 residues. CDR3 residues: CASSIVGLAGFSSYNEQFF. The CDR3, as DNA: TGTGCCAGTAGTATAGTAGGTCTAGCGGGGTTCAGCTCCTACAATGAGCAGTTCTTC.

V gene TRBV19 combines with J gene TRBJ1-2; D remains unclear. V was clipped by 5 bases and J by 5 bases, with 18 bases between them. The CDR3 extends over 15 amino acids. The V gene's germline CDR1 is LNHDA and CDR2 SQIVND (reference sequence). For the CDR3, the DNA is TGTGCCAGTAGTCCCAGCGGGTACCTGTCTTATGGCTACACCTTC. It is translated as CASSPSGYLSYGYTF. Using reference TRBV19 and TRBJ1-2 for the parts outside the CDR3, the full variable domain is DGGITQSPKYLFRKEGQNVTLSCEQNLNHDAMYWYRQDPGQGLRLIYYSQIVNDFQKGDIAEGYSVSREKKESFPLTVTSAQKNPTAFYLCASSPSGYLSYGYTFGSGTRLTVV.

The genes are TRBV28 and TRBJ2-2; 10 nucleotides agree with TRBD2. Germline trimming cut 3 bases from V and 7 bases from J; bases unmatched to any gene: 5. Germline-derived CDR1 and CDR2 are MDHEN and SYDVKM. This CDR3 is 15 amino acids long. CDR3 sequence (DNA): TGTGCCAGCAGTTTGCCTAGCGGGAGCCACGGGGAGCTGTTTTTT. This translates into CASSLPSGSHGELFF.

V gene TRBV6-1 combines with J gene TRBJ2-7; weak D call: TRBD2 (5 bases). The germline V gene encodes CDR1 MNHNS and CDR2 SASEGT. The V end was cut by 3 bases, the J end by 4 bases, with 10 bases between. The CDR3 consists of 13 residues. CDR3 in DNA: TGTGCCAGCAGTGATTTCGGCGGGTACGAGCAGTACTTC. Its translation: CASSDFGGYEQYF.

Concerning this clone: The same CDR3 arises from other DNA sequences in this sample as well. The V and J genes are TRBV4-1 and TRBJ2-1; no reliable D call. Looked up from germline, CDR1 is MGHRA and CDR2 is YSYEKL. CDR3 length equals 12 residues. The V gene lost 0 bases and the J gene lost 6 bases, with 3 bases spanning the gap. CDR3 sequence (DNA): TGCGCCAGCAGCCAAGATAGCAATGAGCAGTTCTTC. Translated, it gives CASSQDSNEQFF.

As for this clone: Distinct nucleotide sequences in the sample also encode this CDR3. The chain is built from TRBV7-9 and TRBJ2-7; 9 positions match TRBD2. The CDR3 has 13 residues. Germline CDR1 SEHNR, CDR2 FQNEAQ (reference sequence). V trimming: 6 bases; J trimming: 4 bases; junction bases outside the gene matches: 4. The CDR3 region has the DNA TGTGCCAGCAGTTTTAGCGGGAGTTACGAGCAGTACTTC. Residues: CASSFSGSYEQYF.

The CDR3 spells CASSSSREGYEQFF. DNA for the CDR3: TGTGCCAGCAGCTCTTCGCGGGAGGGTTATGAGCAGTTCTTC. The gene calls are TRBV7-9 and TRBJ2-1; TRBD2 matches 9 bases. The CDR3 totals 14 residues. V lost 4 bases to trimming and J lost 8 bases; unmatched junction nucleotides: 6. The V gene's germline CDR1 is SEHNR and CDR2 FQNEAQ (reference sequence).

The chain combines TRBV27 with TRBJ2-1; D call uncertain. The CDR3 contains 14 residues. The V gene's germline CDR1 is MNHEY and CDR2 SMNVEV (reference sequence). Between the trimmed V and J ends, which lost 5 bases and 0 bases, there was a span of 8 bases. CDR3 region: CASSPGFSYNEQFF. CDR3 in DNA: TGTGCCAGCAGTCCCGGGTTCTCCTACAATGAGCAGTTCTTC.

The table lists this clone with a count of one. V is TRBV27 and J is TRBJ1-1; D remains unclear. Germline CDR1 and CDR2: MNHEY and SMNVEV (reference sequence). V lost 3 bases to trimming and J lost 5 bases, with 13 bases between them. This CDR3 is 14 amino acids long. DNA for the CDR3: TGTGCCAGCAGTTTTGTCAGCCGAAAAACTGAAGCTTTCTTT. This encodes CASSFVSRKTEAFF.

V and J are TRBV5-4 and TRBJ2-3; 8 bases fit TRBD2. The germline V gene has CDR1 SGHNT and CDR2 YYREEE (reference sequence). After removal of 0 bases from V and 4 bases from J, the junction contained 1 base not matched to a gene. The CDR3 runs 14 residues. CDR3: CASSLVLAADTQYF. The CDR3 nucleotides read TGTGCCAGCAGCTTGGTACTAGCGGCAGATACGCAGTATTTT. The variable domain in full, completed from reference TRBV5-4 and TRBJ2-3, reads ETGVTQSPTHLIKTRGQQVTLRCSSQSGHNTVSWYQQALGQGPQFIFQYYREEENGRGNFPPRFSGLQFPNYSSELNVNALELDDSALYLCASSLVLAADTQYFGPGTRLTVL.

This clone was observed a single time. V gene TRBV11-2 combines with J gene TRBJ1-1; D is uncertain. The germline V and J ends were trimmed by 7 bases and 3 bases, with 9 bases remaining between them. Germline V gene data show CDR1 as SGHAT and CDR2 as FQNNGV. There are 12 residues in the CDR3. This chain's CDR3 is CASKGSDTEAFF. The CDR3 DNA reads as TGTGCCAGCAAAGGGTCCGACACTGAAGCTTTCTTT.

The chain couples TRBV9 to TRBJ2-1, with D possibly being TRBD1 (5 bases). This CDR3 has 15 residues. Germline CDR1 reads SGDLS; CDR2 reads YYNGEE. The V gene lost 6 bases and the J gene lost 4 bases, with 17 bases spanning the gap. For the CDR3, the DNA is TGTGCCAGCACCCCAGGACAAGGGTCATACAATGAGCAGTTCTTC. The encoded protein is CASTPGQGSYNEQFF.

The rearrangement links TRBV2 to TRBJ1-2; D remains unclear. CDR1 is SNHLY, CDR2 FYNNEI, per germline. The V gene lost 1 base and the J gene lost 2 bases, with 11 bases spanning the gap. The length of the CDR3 is 15 residues. As DNA, the CDR3 is TGTGCCAGCAGTGAAGGGGCCACCAAAAACTATGGCTACACCTTC. The encoded protein is CASSEGATKNYGYTF.